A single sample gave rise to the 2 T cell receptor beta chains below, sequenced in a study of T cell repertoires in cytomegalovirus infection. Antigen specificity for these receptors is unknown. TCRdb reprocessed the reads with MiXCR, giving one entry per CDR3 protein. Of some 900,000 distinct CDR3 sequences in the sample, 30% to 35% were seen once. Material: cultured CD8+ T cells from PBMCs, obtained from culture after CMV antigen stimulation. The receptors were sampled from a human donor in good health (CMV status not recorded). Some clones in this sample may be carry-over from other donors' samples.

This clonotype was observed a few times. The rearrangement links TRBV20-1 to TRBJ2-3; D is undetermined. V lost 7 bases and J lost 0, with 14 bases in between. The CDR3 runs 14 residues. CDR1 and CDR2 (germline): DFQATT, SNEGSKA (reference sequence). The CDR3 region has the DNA TGCAGTGTGGCGCTTTTCCAAAGCACAGATACGCAGTATTTT. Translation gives CSVALFQSTDTQYF.

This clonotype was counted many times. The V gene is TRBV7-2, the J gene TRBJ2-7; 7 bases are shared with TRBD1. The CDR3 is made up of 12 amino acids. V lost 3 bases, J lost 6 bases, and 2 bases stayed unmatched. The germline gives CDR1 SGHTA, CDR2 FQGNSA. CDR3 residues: CASSFTGVEQYF. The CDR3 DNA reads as TGTGCCAGCAGCTTTACAGGGGTCGAGCAGTACTTC.